These T cell receptor beta chains were read from a single sample in a study of identical twins. From the 5' RACE reads, TCRdb called clonotypes with MiXCR, one entry per CDR3 protein. This table holds 690,000 or so distinct CDR3 sequences, around 6% found once. The source material was naive T cells sorted from blood. The receptors here all came from a man in his late teens or twenties in good health. The CDR3 runs from the conserved cysteine through the conserved F or W. D genes are given only for firm matches. Clone size is stated in some rows and not others, as once, few, many or a class when expanded.

clone_size j_call d_call v_call cdr3_aa cdr3_nt
few TRBJ2-1 TRBD2 TRBV4-2 CASSQEKREAYNEQFF TGTGCCAGCAGCCAAGAGAAGCGGGAGGCCTACAATGAGCAGTTCTTC
few TRBJ2-4 TRBD1 TRBV11-2 CASRTHRGRRAKNIQYF TGTGCCAGCAGAACCCACAGGGGGCGTCGAGCCAAAAACATTCAGTACTTC
many TRBJ2-1 NA TRBV10-3 CAISARGDQSSYNEQFF TGTGCCATCAGTGCCAGGGGTGACCAGAGCTCCTACAATGAGCAGTTCTTC
few TRBJ1-6 NA TRBV25-1 CASSDTGTVALHF TGTGCCAGCAGTGACACCGGGACGGTCGCCCTCCACTTT
NA TRBJ2-1 NA TRBV18 CASSPPGLKPRGDNEQFF TGTGCCAGCTCACCACCGGGATTAAAGCCCCGAGGGGACAATGAGCAGTTCTTC
NA TRBJ2-2 NA TRBV6-1 CASSDLGHAVTGELFF TGTGCCAGCAGTGACCTCGGACATGCGGTCACCGGGGAGCTGTTTTTT
many TRBJ2-1 NA TRBV29-1 CSVADGRMNEQFF TGCAGCGTCGCCGACGGACGGATGAATGAGCAGTTCTTC
many TRBJ2-1 NA TRBV25-1 CASGPPTGSSYNEQFF TGTGCCAGCGGACCCCCAACGGGGAGCTCCTACAATGAGCAGTTCTTC
few TRBJ1-1 NA TRBV4-1 CASSQDLGRTMNTEAFF TGCGCCAGCAGCCAAGATCTAGGCAGAACAATGAACACTGAAGCTTTCTTT
NA TRBJ2-1 TRBD1 TRBV27 CASKVLVQGASEQFF TGTGCCAGCAAAGTTTTAGTGCAGGGGGCGAGTGAGCAGTTCTTC
NA TRBJ2-1 TRBD2 TRBV5-1 CASSSSRLAGVNEQFF TGCGCCAGCAGCAGCTCGAGACTAGCGGGAGTCAATGAGCAGTTCTTC
few TRBJ2-7 NA TRBV9 CASSSPPGTSSYEQYF TGTGCCAGCAGCTCACCCCCCGGGACCAGCTCCTACGAGCAGTACTTC
many TRBJ1-2 NA TRBV3-1 CASSQGEGGYTF TGTGCCAGCAGCCAGGGGGAAGGTGGCTACACCTTC
many TRBJ2-1 TRBD2 TRBV6-5 CASSYPLAETYNEQFF TGTGCCAGCAGTTACCCGCTAGCGGAAACCTACAATGAGCAGTTCTTC
NA TRBJ2-7 TRBD2 TRBV20-1 CRTGLAGNEQYF TGCAGGACGGGACTAGCGGGGAACGAGCAGTACTTC
NA TRBJ2-5 TRBD2 TRBV28 CASSPNSGSRETQYF TGTGCCAGCAGCCCTAATAGCGGGAGCAGGGAGACCCAGTACTTC